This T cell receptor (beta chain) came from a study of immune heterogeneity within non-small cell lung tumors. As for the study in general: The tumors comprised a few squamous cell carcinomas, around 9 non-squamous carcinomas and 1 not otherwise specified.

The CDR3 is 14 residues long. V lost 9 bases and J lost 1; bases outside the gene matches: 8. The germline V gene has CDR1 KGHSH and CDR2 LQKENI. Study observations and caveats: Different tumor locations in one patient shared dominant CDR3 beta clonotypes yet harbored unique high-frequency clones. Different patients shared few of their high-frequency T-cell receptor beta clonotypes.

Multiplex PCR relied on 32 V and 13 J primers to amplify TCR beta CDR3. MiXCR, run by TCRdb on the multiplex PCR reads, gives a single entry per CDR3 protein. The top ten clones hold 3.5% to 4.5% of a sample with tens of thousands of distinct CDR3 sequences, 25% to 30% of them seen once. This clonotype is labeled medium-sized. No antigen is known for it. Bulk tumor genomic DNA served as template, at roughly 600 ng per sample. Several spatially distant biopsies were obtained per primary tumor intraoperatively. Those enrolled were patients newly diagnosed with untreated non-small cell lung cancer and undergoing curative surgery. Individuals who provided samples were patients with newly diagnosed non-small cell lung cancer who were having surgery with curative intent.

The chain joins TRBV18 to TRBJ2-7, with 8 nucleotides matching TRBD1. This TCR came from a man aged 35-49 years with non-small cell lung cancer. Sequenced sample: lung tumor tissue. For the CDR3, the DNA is TGTGCCAGTAGTCCGGGGACAGGTTCCTACGAGCAGTACTTC. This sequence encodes CASSPGTGSYEQYF.